This TCR beta chain was obtained from a study of blood T cell repertoires in COVID-19. Overall study: Acute and convalescent COVID-19 samples came from the United States, Italy and Spain. PBMCs, B-cell-depleted T cells, or T cells were the source of the cDNA or gDNA that made up the material.

This CDR3 has 16 amino acids. J gave up 6 bases and V 0 bases, and 5 bases lay outside the gene matches. From germline, CDR1 is SGHKS and CDR2 YYEKEE (reference sequence). In the original analysis: Estimated nucleated cell counts came from reference gene primer amplification. The assay was immunoSEQ multiplex PCR, and TCRdb's table has in-frame clones only and misses some. V and J calls and clone size are as listed in that table; D and trimming were resolved from the DNA. This sample has 150,000 to 200,000 clones, with around nine tenths found just once. V is TRBV5-5 and J is TRBJ1-5, with 11 bases fitting TRBD1. This clonotype originated in a man between 18 and 35 years old with active or convalescent COVID-19. The sequencing sample was made of peripheral blood. The CDR3 region has the DNA TGTGCCAGCAGCTTGGCCTGGACAGGGGGCGGTCAGCCCCAGCATTTT. It yields the protein CASSLAWTGGGQPQHF.